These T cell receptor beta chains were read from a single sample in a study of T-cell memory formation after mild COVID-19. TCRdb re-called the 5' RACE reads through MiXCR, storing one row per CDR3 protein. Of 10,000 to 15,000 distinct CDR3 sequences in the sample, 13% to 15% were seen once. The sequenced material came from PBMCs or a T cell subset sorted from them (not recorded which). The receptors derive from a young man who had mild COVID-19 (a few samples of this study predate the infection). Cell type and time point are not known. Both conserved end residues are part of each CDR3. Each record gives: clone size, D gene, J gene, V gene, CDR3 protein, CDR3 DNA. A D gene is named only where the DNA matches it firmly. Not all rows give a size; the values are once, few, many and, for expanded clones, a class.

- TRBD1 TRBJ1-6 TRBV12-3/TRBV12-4 CASSLVTGTGYNSPLHF TGTGCCAGCAGTTTAGTAACCGGGACAGGATATAATTCACCCCTCCACTTT
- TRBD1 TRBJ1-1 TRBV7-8 CASSRKGGQGRYWGNTEAFF TGTGCCAGCAGCCGAAAGGGGGGACAGGGCCGTTATTGGGGGAACACTGAAGCTTTCTTT
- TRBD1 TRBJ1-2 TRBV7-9 CASSHPQGAGYTF TGTGCCAGCAGCCATCCACAGGGGGCAGGCTACACCTTC
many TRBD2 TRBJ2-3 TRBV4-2 CASSQGSLAVSTDTQYF TGTGCCAGCAGCCAGGGTTCACTAGCGGTTAGCACAGATACGCAGTATTTT
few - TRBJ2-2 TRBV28 CASSPRGSGFAGELFF TGTGCCAGCAGTCCCCGGGGCTCAGGTTTCGCCGGGGAGCTGTTTTTT
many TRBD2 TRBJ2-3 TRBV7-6 CASSFLSGGEISTDTQYF TGTGCCAGCAGCTTCCTTAGCGGGGGGGAAATAAGCACAGATACGCAGTATTTT
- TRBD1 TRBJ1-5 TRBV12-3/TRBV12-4 CASSRFSRGIRWSNQPQHF TGTGCCAGCAGCAGGTTTTCCAGGGGGATTCGATGGAGCAATCAGCCCCAGCATTTT
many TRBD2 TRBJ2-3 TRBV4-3 CASSQDGFSGGMDTQYF TGCGCCAGCAGCCAAGATGGGTTCTCGGGGGGAATGGATACGCAGTATTTT
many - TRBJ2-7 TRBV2 CASSYSYEQYF TGTGCCAGCAGCTACTCCTACGAGCAGTACTTC
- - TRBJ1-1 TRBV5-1 CASSLNPGTTEAFF TGCGCCAGCAGCTTGAATCCGGGGACCACTGAAGCTTTCTTT
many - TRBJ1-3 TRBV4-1 CASSPYRDASGNTIYF TGCGCCAGCAGCCCCTACAGGGACGCCTCTGGAAACACCATATATTTT
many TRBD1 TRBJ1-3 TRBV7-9 CASSHPRDRGGNTIYF TGTGCCAGCAGCCACCCCCGGGACAGGGGAGGAAACACCATATATTTT
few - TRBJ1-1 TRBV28 CASNQRSEAFF TGTGCCAGCAATCAACGGTCTGAAGCTTTCTTT
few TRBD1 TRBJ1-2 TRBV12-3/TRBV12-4 CASSSGQGSYGYTF TGTGCCAGCAGTTCTGGACAGGGGAGCTATGGCTACACCTTC
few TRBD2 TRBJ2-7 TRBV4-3 CASSSGRAGRYEQYF TGCGCCAGCAGCTCCGGACGAGCGGGGCGGTACGAGCAGTACTTC
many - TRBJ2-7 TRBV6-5 CASSSLDLPLGYEQYF TGTGCCAGCAGTTCCCTGGACCTTCCTCTGGGCTACGAGCAGTACTTC
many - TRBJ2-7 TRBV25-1 CASSRAGTAHYEQYF TGTGCCAGCAGTAGAGCGGGTACAGCTCACTACGAGCAGTACTTC
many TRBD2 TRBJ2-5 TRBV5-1 CASSFRLAAQETQYF TGCGCCAGCAGCTTTCGACTAGCAGCCCAAGAGACCCAGTACTTC
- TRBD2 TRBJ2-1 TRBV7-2 CASSFPPLWTSGGVNNEQFF TGTGCCAGCAGCTTTCCCCCCCTTTGGACTAGCGGGGGGGTCAACAATGAGCAGTTCTTC
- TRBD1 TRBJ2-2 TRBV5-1 CASSFTGTGPSNTGELFF TGCGCCAGCAGCTTCACCGGGACAGGGCCCTCTAACACCGGGGAGCTGTTTTTT
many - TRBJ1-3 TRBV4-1 CASSQPGFPGNTIYF TGCGCCAGCAGCCAACCAGGGTTTCCTGGAAACACCATATATTTT
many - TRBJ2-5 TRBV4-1 CASSQRGETQYF TGCGCCAGCAGCCAAAGGGGAGAGACCCAGTACTTC
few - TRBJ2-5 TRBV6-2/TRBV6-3 CASRDPEGTQYF TGTGCCAGCAGGGACCCAGAGGGGACCCAGTACTTC
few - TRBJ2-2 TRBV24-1 CATSQQGPGELFF TGTGCCACCAGTCAACAGGGTCCCGGGGAGCTGTTTTTT
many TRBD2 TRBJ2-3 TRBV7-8 CASSLGGGSYDTQYF TGTGCCAGCAGCTTGGGCGGGGGATCTTACGATACGCAGTATTTT
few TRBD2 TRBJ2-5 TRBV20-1 CSAAGLAGGTQETQYF TGCAGTGCGGCGGGACTAGCGGGGGGGACTCAAGAGACCCAGTACTTC
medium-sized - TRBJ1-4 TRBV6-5 CASSYRFNGFNENLFF TGTGCCAGCAGTTACCGCTTTAATGGTTTTAATGAAAACCTGTTTTTT
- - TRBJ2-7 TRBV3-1 CARELGRTYSYEQYF TGTGCCAGAGAATTAGGGCGTACATACTCCTACGAGCAGTACTTC
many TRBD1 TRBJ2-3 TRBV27 CASSLTGLQSASYF TGTGCCAGCAGTCTGACAGGGTTGCAAAGCGCATCGTATTTT
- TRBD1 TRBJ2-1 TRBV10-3 CAIGGQDFHNEQFF TGTGCCATCGGGGGACAGGATTTCCACAATGAGCAGTTCTTC
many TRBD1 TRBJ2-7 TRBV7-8 CASSSTGGYYEQYF TGTGCCAGCAGCTCAACAGGGGGTTACTACGAGCAGTACTTC
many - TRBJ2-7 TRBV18 CASSPPSGQGRRYEQYF -
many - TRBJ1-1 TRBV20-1 CSASETGPNTEAFF TGCAGTGCTAGCGAAACAGGCCCGAACACTGAAGCTTTCTTT
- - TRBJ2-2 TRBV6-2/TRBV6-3 CASSSVPGSTGELFF TGTGCCAGCAGTTCCGTCCCGGGAAGCACCGGGGAGCTGTTTTTT
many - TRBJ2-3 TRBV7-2 CASSSGIHTDTQYF TGTGCCAGCAGCTCCGGGATCCACACAGATACGCAGTATTTT
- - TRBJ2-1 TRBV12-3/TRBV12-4 CASSLAVLWATYNEQFF TGTGCCAGCAGTTTAGCTGTTCTGTGGGCTACCTACAATGAGCAGTTCTTC
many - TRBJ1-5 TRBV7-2 CASSTQQGSNQPQHF TGTGCCAGCAGCACGCAACAGGGTAGCAATCAGCCCCAGCATTTT
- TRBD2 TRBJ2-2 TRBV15 CATSRDTGGPGELFF TGTGCCACCAGCAGAGATACGGGGGGGCCCGGGGAGCTGTTTTTT
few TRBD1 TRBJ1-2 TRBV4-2 CASSQDLPGQVNYGYTF TGTGCCAGCAGCCAAGATCTCCCGGGACAGGTTAACTATGGCTACACCTTC
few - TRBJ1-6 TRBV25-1 CASSEYAGHSPLHF TGTGCCAGCAGTGAATATGCAGGGCATTCACCCCTCCACTTT
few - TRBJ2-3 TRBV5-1 CASSFGPVREGYF TGCGCCAGCAGCTTTGGCCCCGTCAGAGAGGGGTATTTT
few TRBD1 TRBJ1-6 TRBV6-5 CASSYSLGTGNSPLHF TGTGCCAGCAGTTACTCACTCGGGACAGGGAATTCACCCCTCCACTTT
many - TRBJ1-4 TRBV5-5 CASSPDPGKDEKLFF TGTGCCAGCAGCCCCGACCCGGGGAAGGATGAAAAACTGTTTTTT
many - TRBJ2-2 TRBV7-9 CASSLGELFF TGTGCCAGCAGTCTCGGGGAGCTGTTTTTT